Below, 12 T cell receptor beta chains from the same sample are listed, as sequenced in a study of CD8 T cells in Susac syndrome. RNA, at about 0.45 to 1 ug, was reverse transcribed with random hexamers. TCRdb recomputed calls from the immunoSEQ multiplex PCR reads with MiXCR, one row per CDR3 protein. The data show about 290,000 distinct CDR3 sequences, approximately 85% seen once. Sequencing was performed on CD8+ T cells from PBMCs. These receptors originate from a human donor with multiple sclerosis.

Only one count was recorded for this clonotype. This chain joins TRBV6-5 and TRBJ2-7; a possible D gene is TRBD1 (6 bases). The V gene lost 5 bases and the J gene lost 2 bases, with 10 bases spanning the gap. CDR1 and CDR2 (germline): MNHEY, SVGAGI. This CDR3 contains 13 residues. CDR3 nucleotides: TGTGCCAGCAGTGACAGGTTAGCCTACGAGCAGTACTTC. Translation gives CASSDRLAYEQYF.

V usage is TRBV11-2 and J usage is TRBJ1-3; TRBD1 agrees at 8 bases. The V and J ends lost 5 bases and 0 bases, in that order; junction bases with no gene match: 6. Germline CDR1 is SGHAT and CDR2 is FQNNGV. The CDR3 length is 16 residues. The CDR3 sequence is CASSLRTGPSGNTIYF. The CDR3 DNA reads as TGTGCCAGCAGCCTGAGGACAGGGCCCTCTGGAAACACCATATATTTT.

There are a few counts of this clonotype. The V and J genes are TRBV7-9 and TRBJ2-7; TRBD1 aligns across 7 bases. The CDR3 sequence is 13 residues long. CDR1 is SEHNR, CDR2 FQNEAQ, per germline (reference sequence). The V gene end was trimmed by 5 bases and the J gene end by 2 bases; junction bases not matched to a gene: 3. The chain's CDR3 is CASSTDRAYEQYF. The CDR3 DNA is TGTGCCAGCAGCACCGACAGGGCCTACGAGCAGTACTTC.

V gene TRBV4-3 combines with J gene TRBJ2-7; TRBD2 matches at 9 bases. There are 17 residues in the CDR3. The J segment lost 1 base and the V segment lost 0 bases, leaving 7 bases of the junction unmatched. Germline CDR1 LGHNA, CDR2 YSLEER. The CDR3 sequence: CASSQELSGRSSYEQYF. The DNA of the CDR3 is TGCGCCAGCAGCCAAGAATTAAGCGGGAGGTCTTCCTACGAGCAGTACTTC.

This clonotype was seen only a few times. This chain links TRBV5-1 with TRBJ1-1; TRBD1 is a possible D gene (5 bases). Germline CDR1 reads SGHRS; CDR2 reads YFSETQ. The germline V and J ends were trimmed by 1 base and 5 bases, with 12 bases remaining between them. CDR3 size: 14 residues. CDR3 sequence reads: CASSLWGEGTEAFF. The DNA of the CDR3 is TGCGCCAGCAGCTTGTGGGGAGAGGGGACTGAAGCTTTCTTT.

The rearrangement links TRBV7-2 to TRBJ1-1; 7 bases align to TRBD1. Germline V gene sequence: CDR1 SGHTA, CDR2 FQGNSA. The CDR3 has 16 residues. V lost 5 bases, J lost 2 bases, and 11 bases stayed unmatched. CDR3 nucleotides: TGTGCCAGCAGCGACACAGGGGTTGACGAAAACACTGAAGCTTTCTTT. It translates to CASSDTGVDENTEAFF. The variable domain in full, with the rest retrieved from reference TRBV7-2 and TRBJ1-1, is GAGVSQSPSNKVTEKGKDVELRCDPISGHTALYWYRQSLGQGLEFLIYFQGNSAPDKSGLPSDRFSAERTGGSVSTLTIQRTQQEDSAVYLCASSDTGVDENTEAFFGQGTRLTVV.

This chain links TRBV20-1 with TRBJ1-1, with TRBD1 matching over 10 bases. The germline V gene encodes CDR1 DFQATT and CDR2 SNEGSKA (reference sequence). The V segment lost 6 bases and the J segment 4 bases; nucleotides outside the gene matches: 11. The CDR3 has 15 amino acids. CDR3 region: CSARWTGGLITEAFF. CDR3 in DNA: TGCAGTGCCAGGTGGACAGGGGGTTTGATCACTGAAGCTTTCTTT.

The chain recombines TRBV24-1 with TRBJ2-1, with D perhaps matching TRBD2 (5 bases). Deletions cut 4 bases from V and 2 bases from J, with 14 bases between. Germline loops: CDR1 KGHDR, CDR2 SFDVKD. The CDR3 runs 16 residues. CDR3 loop: CATSDALGSAYNEQFF. CDR3 nucleotide sequence: TGTGCCACCAGTGACGCACTAGGCAGCGCCTACAATGAGCAGTTCTTC.

This rearrangement joins TRBV12-3 or TRBV12-4 to TRBJ2-7, with a possible D match to TRBD2 (6 bases). The CDR3 contains 15 residues. Between the trimmed V and J ends, which lost 3 bases and 3 bases, there was a span of 15 bases. CDR3: CASSFSGTSYYEQYF. CDR3 DNA: TGTGCCAGCAGTTTTTCGGGGACTTCTTACTACGAGCAGTACTTC.

This clonotype was seen a handful of times. This chain uses TRBV5-1 with TRBJ2-7, with 8 bases fitting TRBD1. Germline CDR1 SGHRS, CDR2 YFSETQ. V shed 5 bases and J 5 bases; nucleotides not matched to a gene: 9. The CDR3 runs to 14 residues. This CDR3 reads CASRDSGGPNEQYF. The CDR3 DNA follows: TGCGCCAGCAGGGACTCAGGGGGCCCAAACGAGCAGTACTTC.

This clonotype was observed a single time. The V gene is TRBV7-9, the J gene TRBJ2-1; D is unclear. Germline V gene lookup returns CDR1 SEHNR and CDR2 FQNEAQ (reference sequence). The CDR3 extends over 14 amino acids. V was pared by 5 bases and J by 3 bases, with 11 bases between. CDR3 region: CASSTGLDYNEQFF. The DNA of the CDR3 is TGTGCCAGCAGCACCGGCCTTGACTACAATGAGCAGTTCTTC.

The chain is built from TRBV15 and TRBJ2-2, with TRBD2 as a possible D gene (6 bases). Germline lookup yields CDR1 LNHNV and CDR2 YYDKDF (reference sequence). This CDR3 has 14 amino acids. Between the trimmed V and J ends, which lost 6 bases and 6 bases, there was a span of 14 bases. The CDR3 DNA reads TGTGCCACCAGTCGGAGGAGGGGACCCGGGGAGCTGTTTTTT. Its translation is CATSRRRGPGELFF. The whole variable domain, remainder taken from reference TRBV15 and TRBJ2-2, is DAMVIQNPRYQVTQFGKPVTLSCSQTLNHNVMYWYQQKSSQAPKLLFHYYDKDFNNEADTPDNFQSRRPNTSFCFLDIRSPGLGDTAMYLCATSRRRGPGELFFGEGSRLTVL.